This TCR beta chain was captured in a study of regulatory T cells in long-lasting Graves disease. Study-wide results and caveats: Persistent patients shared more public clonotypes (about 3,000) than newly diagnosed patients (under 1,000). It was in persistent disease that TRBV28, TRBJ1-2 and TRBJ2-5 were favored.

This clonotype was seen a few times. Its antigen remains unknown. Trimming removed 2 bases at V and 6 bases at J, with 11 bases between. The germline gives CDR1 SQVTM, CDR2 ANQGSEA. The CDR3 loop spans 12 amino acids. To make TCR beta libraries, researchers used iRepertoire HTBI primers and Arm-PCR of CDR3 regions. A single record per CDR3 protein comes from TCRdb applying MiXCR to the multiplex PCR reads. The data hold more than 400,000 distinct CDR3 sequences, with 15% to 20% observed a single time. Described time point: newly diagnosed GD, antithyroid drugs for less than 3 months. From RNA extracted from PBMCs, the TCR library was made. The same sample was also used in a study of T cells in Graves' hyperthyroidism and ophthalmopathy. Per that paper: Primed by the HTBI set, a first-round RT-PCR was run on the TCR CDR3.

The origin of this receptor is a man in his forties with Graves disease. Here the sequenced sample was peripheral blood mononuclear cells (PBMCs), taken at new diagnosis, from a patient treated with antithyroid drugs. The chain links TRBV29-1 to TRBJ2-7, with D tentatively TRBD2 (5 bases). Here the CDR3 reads CSVETREREQYF. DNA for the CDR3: TGCAGCGTTGAAACTAGAGAACGCGAGCAGTACTTC.